A selection of T cell receptor beta chains follows, all from one sample in a study of blood T cell repertoires in COVID-19. TCRdb's copy holds only in-frame clones and misses some; the assay was immunoSEQ multiplex PCR. The data hold tens of thousands of clones, with around 81% observed a single time. Material: peripheral blood. Receptor source: a man at least 80 years old with COVID-19, enrolled during active disease. Each CDR3 is given with its conserved first and last residue. A D gene is named only where the DNA matches it firmly. Expanded clones get a size class; other rows say once, few or many, or leave the size out.

D gene	J gene	clone size	V gene	CDR3 protein	CDR3 DNA
-	TRBJ1-6	once	TRBV2	CASSRGPQYNSPLHF	TGTGCCAGCAGCAGAGGGCCCCAGTATAATTCACCCCTCCACTTT
TRBD1	TRBJ1-3	-	TRBV5-1	CASSLDRGTGNTIYF	TGCGCCAGCAGCCTTGACAGGGGAACTGGAAACACCATATATTTT
-	TRBJ2-5	-	TRBV20-1	CSVLVQETQYF	TGCAGTGTCCTAGTCCAAGAGACCCAGTACTTC
TRBD1	TRBJ1-6	-	TRBV11-2	CASSPGGRIHF	TGTGCCAGCAGCCCAGGGGGTCGGATCCACTTT
TRBD1	TRBJ1-3	once	TRBV6-5	CASRQGSGNTIYF	TGTGCCAGCAGACAGGGGTCAGGAAACACCATATATTTT
TRBD1	TRBJ1-4	-	TRBV28	CASRPGAGGGEKLFF	TGTGCCAGCAGACCCGGTGCAGGGGGCGGTGAAAAACTGTTTTTT
TRBD2	TRBJ2-1	-	TRBV24-1	CATTGLAGAGEQFF	TGTGCCACCACGGGACTAGCGGGAGCTGGTGAGCAGTTCTTC
TRBD1	TRBJ1-3	-	TRBV6-6	CASSRPRDRVGNTIYF	TGTGCCAGCAGTCGTCCCCGTGACAGGGTCGGAAACACCATATATTTT
-	TRBJ1-5	few	TRBV6-4	CASSDGGDGQPQHF	TGTGCCAGCAGTGACGGCGGGGACGGACAGCCCCAGCATTTT
TRBD1	TRBJ1-2	once	TRBV19	CASTNPNTQGYSGYTF	TGTGCCAGTACCAACCCAAACACACAGGGGTATAGTGGCTACACCTTC
TRBD1	TRBJ1-3	-	TRBV6-5	CASSYPTGEVNTIYF	TGTGCCAGCAGTTACCCGACAGGGGAAGTAAACACCATATATTTT
-	TRBJ1-2	-	TRBV3-1/TRBV3-2	CASSQGNSGGHGYTF	TGTGCCAGCAGCCAAGGGAATTCGGGGGGGCACGGCTACACCTTC
TRBD1	TRBJ1-1	-	TRBV5-1	CASSFDGQAMNTEAFF	TGCGCCAGCAGCTTCGATGGACAGGCGATGAACACTGAAGCTTTCTTT
-	TRBJ1-4	-	TRBV9	CASSVRATFNEKLFF	TGTGCCAGCAGCGTCAGGGCCACTTTTAATGAAAAACTGTTTTTT
-	TRBJ2-1	-	TRBV12-3/TRBV12-4	CASSPRTQKFF	TGTGCCAGCAGTCCACGGACACAAAAGTTCTTC
-	TRBJ2-5	-	TRBV3-1/TRBV3-2	CASSQPPLLHGTQYF	TGTGCCAGCAGCCAACCCCCTTTACTCCACGGGACCCAGTACTTC
-	TRBJ1-5	-	TRBV6-5	CASSSSSRGGNQPQHF	TGTGCCAGCAGTTCCTCCAGCAGGGGCGGCAATCAGCCCCAGCATTTT
TRBD1	TRBJ1-1	-	TRBV4-2	CASSQVDRDLPEAFF	TGTGCCAGCAGCCAAGTGGACAGGGACTTACCTGAAGCTTTCTTT
-	TRBJ2-4	few	TRBV4-1	CASSHVGRGSIAKNIQYF	TGCGCCAGCAGCCATGTTGGTAGAGGTTCTATAGCCAAAAACATTCAGTACTTC
TRBD2	TRBJ2-1	-	TRBV4-2	CASSQEAITSGRFHNEQFF	TGTGCCAGCAGCCAGGAAGCTATCACTAGCGGGAGATTTCACAATGAGCAGTTCTTC
-	TRBJ1-1	-	TRBV2	CASFQTDSFGTEAFF	TGTGCCAGCTTTCAAACGGACAGTTTCGGCACTGAAGCTTTCTTT
-	TRBJ1-4	-	TRBV27	CASSFRGNEKLFF	TGTGCCAGCAGTTTTCGGGGTAATGAAAAACTGTTTTTT
TRBD2	TRBJ2-3	-	TRBV14	CASSPLSGRNTDTQYF	TGTGCCAGCAGCCCGCTCAGCGGGAGGAACACAGATACGCAGTATTTT
TRBD1	TRBJ2-1	-	TRBV5-6	CASSWGQGTYNEQFF	TGTGCCAGCAGCTGGGGACAGGGAACCTACAATGAGCAGTTCTTC
-	TRBJ2-3	-	TRBV7-3	CASSLTAGSTDTQYF	TGTGCCAGCAGCTTAACAGCAGGGAGCACAGATACGCAGTATTTT
TRBD1	TRBJ1-2	-	TRBV19	CASSPGTDYGYTF	TGTGCCAGTAGTCCCGGGACAGACTATGGCTACACCTTC
-	TRBJ2-7	once	TRBV2	CASSPAYEQYF	TGTGCCAGCAGTCCAGCCTACGAGCAGTACTTC
TRBD1	TRBJ1-3	-	TRBV6-4	CASSEGQGHPGNTIYF	TGTGCCAGCAGTGAGGGACAGGGACACCCTGGAAACACCATATATTTT
-	TRBJ2-7	-	TRBV3-1/TRBV3-2	CASSQDPGEQYF	TGTGCCAGCAGCCAAGATCCGGGAGAGCAGTACTTC
-	TRBJ1-1	-	TRBV12-3/TRBV12-4	CASSLVNRKAFF	TGTGCCAGCAGTTTAGTTAACAGGAAAGCTTTCTTT
-	TRBJ2-7	-	TRBV21-1	CASSKAPARGWDEQYF	TGTGCCAGCAGCAAAGCACCGGCCAGGGGATGGGACGAGCAGTACTTC
TRBD1	TRBJ1-2	-	TRBV19	CASSIRTGRGYTF	TGTGCCAGTAGTATCCGGACAGGGAGAGGCTACACCTTC
-	TRBJ2-5	-	TRBV21-1	CASSHSVRGGETQYF	TGTGCCAGCAGCCATAGCGTTCGGGGAGGAGAGACCCAGTACTTC
TRBD2	TRBJ2-1	-	TRBV5-4	CAFGGGRYNEQFF	TGTGCCTTCGGGGGGGGCAGATACAATGAGCAGTTCTTC
TRBD2	TRBJ2-2	-	TRBV5-6	CASRSLAGGPTGELFF	TGTGCCAGCAGGAGTCTAGCGGGGGGGCCGACCGGGGAGCTGTTTTTT
-	TRBJ1-4	-	TRBV28	CASIGDEKLFF	TGTGCCAGCATTGGAGATGAAAAACTGTTTTTT